Shown below are 15 T cell receptor beta chains from a single sample sequenced in a study of T cell repertoires in cytomegalovirus infection. MiXCR, run by TCRdb on the reads, gives a single entry per CDR3 protein. This repertoire shows roughly 180,000 distinct CDR3 sequences, about a sixth found once; its top ten account for 25%. Sequencing used CD8+ T cells from PBMCs. The receptors here all came from a human donor in good health (CMV status not recorded). Some clones in this sample may be carry-over from other donors' samples.

V and J are TRBV7-9 and TRBJ2-1; 9 positions match TRBD1. V gave up 5 bases and J gave up 6 bases; unmatched junction bases: 11. CDR3 length: 16 residues. Germline CDR1 reads SEHNR; CDR2 reads FQNEAQ (reference sequence). CDR3 bases: TGTGCCAGCAGCGCAACTTGGGACAGGGTACGCAATGAGCAGTTCTTC. It is translated as CASSATWDRVRNEQFF.

This clonotype was seen a handful of times. The V gene is TRBV7-9, the J gene TRBJ1-5, with D perhaps TRBD1 (6 bases). Trimming removed 4 bases from V and 3 bases from J, with 16 bases in between. The CDR3 totals 16 residues. Germline assignment: CDR1 SEHNR and CDR2 FQNEAQ (reference sequence). The CDR3: CASSSNTDRSNQPQHF. The CDR3 coding sequence is TGTGCCAGCAGCTCCAATACGGACAGATCCAATCAGCCCCAGCATTTT.

This chain uses TRBV7-2 with TRBJ1-3; 10 nucleotides line up with TRBD1. This CDR3 has 17 residues. V gave up 2 bases and J gave up 3 bases; unmatched junction bases: 7. Germline assignment: CDR1 SGHTA and CDR2 FQGNSA. CDR3 bases: TGTGCCAGCAGCTTACGGGACAGGGGAAATCGTGGAAACACCATATATTTT. Residues: CASSLRDRGNRGNTIYF.

The genes are TRBV7-9 and TRBJ2-7; D might be TRBD1 or TRBD2, each matching 5 bases. Germline lookup yields CDR1 SEHNR and CDR2 FQNEAQ (reference sequence). V dropped 1 base and J dropped 0 bases, with 19 bases sitting between them. The CDR3 is 18 amino acids. The CDR3 region has the DNA TGTGCCAGCAGCTTAGGGCCAGGAGAGGGGCGAAACTCCTACGAGCAGTACTTC. This encodes CASSLGPGEGRNSYEQYF.

This clonotype occurred a few times. The chain combines TRBV27 with TRBJ1-2, with D possibly matching TRBD1 (6 bases). Germline assignment: CDR1 MNHEY and CDR2 SMNVEV (reference sequence). This CDR3 is 17 amino acids long. V was cut by 7 bases and J by 1 base, with 22 bases left in between. The CDR3 bases are TGTGCCAGCATCGCTACAGGGCTCCCGATGGATAACTATGGCTACACCTTC. This encodes CASIATGLPMDNYGYTF.

The V and J genes are TRBV7-2 and TRBJ1-4; the D gene is possibly TRBD1 (6 bases). V gave up 5 bases and J gave up 7 bases, with 17 bases separating them. Germline assignment: CDR1 SGHTA and CDR2 FQGNSA. The CDR3 contains 15 residues. CDR3 protein: CASSLDGGAGEKLFF. CDR3 bases: TGTGCCAGCAGCCTTGACGGGGGGGCGGGTGAAAAACTGTTTTTT. Combining the CDR3 with reference TRBV7-2 and TRBJ1-4 gives the whole variable domain GAGVSQSPSNKVTEKGKDVELRCDPISGHTALYWYRQSLGQGLEFLIYFQGNSAPDKSGLPSDRFSAERTGGSVSTLTIQRTQQEDSAVYLCASSLDGGAGEKLFFGSGTQLSVL.

The chain carries TRBV7-6 and TRBJ2-7; TRBD2 matches at 8 bases. CDR1 SGHVS and CDR2 FNYEAQ come from the germline V gene. This CDR3 region has 14 residues. Trimming removed 5 bases from V and 2 bases from J; junction bases left unmatched: 5. The chain's CDR3 is CASSQTGGTYEQYF. The CDR3 DNA sequence: TGTGCCAGCAGCCAGACGGGGGGGACCTACGAGCAGTACTTC.

The chain couples TRBV20-1 to TRBJ1-3; D gene uncertain. The V end lost 0 bases, the J end lost 4 bases, and 16 bases lay between the germline ends. This CDR3 region has 16 residues. Germline V gene sequence: CDR1 DFQATT, CDR2 SNEGSKA (reference sequence). The chain's CDR3 is CSARDLGRARGNTIYF. CDR3 bases: TGCAGTGCTAGAGACCTCGGGCGGGCGCGGGGAAACACCATATATTTT.

The chain combines TRBV29-1 with TRBJ2-1, with TRBD2 as a possible D gene (6 bases). The CDR3 has 10 amino acids. V lost 4 bases and J 9 bases, leaving 7 bases between the germline ends. Germline values: CDR1 SQVTM, CDR2 ANQGSEA. Written as DNA, the CDR3 is TGCAGCGTTGGGGGAGGTGAGCAGTTCTTC. Translated: CSVGGGEQFF.

This clonotype appeared a few times. This chain links TRBV7-8 with TRBJ1-1; D ambiguous. Germline V gene lookup returns CDR1 SGHVS and CDR2 FQNEAQ. The CDR3 consists of 15 residues. V was clipped by 1 base and J by 0 bases, with 9 bases between them. The CDR3: CASSLVGSVNTEAFF. Written as DNA, the CDR3 is TGTGCCAGCAGCTTAGTAGGGAGCGTGAACACTGAAGCTTTCTTT.

V is TRBV6-2 or TRBV6-3 and J is TRBJ1-1, with D perhaps TRBD1 (5 bases). CDR1 is MNHEY and CDR2 is SVGEGT in the germline V gene. CDR3 length: 14 amino acids. V lost 6 bases to trimming and J lost 1 base, with 12 bases between them. CDR3 region: CASRPPDRNTEAFF. The DNA of the CDR3 is TGTGCCAGCAGACCCCCCGACAGGAACACTGAAGCTTTCTTT.

The rearrangement links TRBV20-1 to TRBJ1-1; 7 nucleotides match TRBD1. With 6 bases clipped from V and 3 bases from J, the junction kept 10 bases outside the gene matches. Germline loops: CDR1 DFQATT, CDR2 SNEGSKA (reference sequence). The CDR3 is 14 residues long. CDR3 sequence: CSAPWTGRYTEAFF. The CDR3 DNA follows: TGCAGTGCACCGTGGACAGGTCGTTACACTGAAGCTTTCTTT.

This clonotype was picked up a small number of times. The rearrangement joins TRBV12-3 or TRBV12-4 to TRBJ1-1; 8 positions agree with TRBD1. The CDR3 runs to 15 residues. The V segment lost 2 bases and the J segment 7 bases; nucleotides outside the gene matches: 9. CDR3 coding DNA: TGTGCCAGCAGTTTAAGGGCAGGGGGCCTGGATGAAGCTTTCTTT. It is translated as CASSLRAGGLDEAFF.

Only a few counts were recorded for this clonotype. The chain has TRBV6-2 or TRBV6-3 and TRBJ2-2; the D gene is possibly TRBD1 (6 bases). The CDR3 sequence is 15 residues long. V lost 5 bases and J lost 0, with 10 bases in between. The germline V gene has CDR1 MNHEY and CDR2 SVGEGT. This CDR3 reads CASSKDRTNTGELFF. DNA of the CDR3: TGTGCCAGCAGTAAAGACAGGACGAACACCGGGGAGCTGTTTTTT.

The rearrangement uses TRBV7-9 and TRBJ2-2; 7 bases line up with TRBD2. V shed 5 bases, J shed 6 bases, and the junction held 9 bases outside the gene matches. This CDR3 is built from 15 residues. The V gene's germline CDR1 is SEHNR and CDR2 FQNEAQ (reference sequence). The CDR3 nucleotides read TGTGCCAGCAGCGGGGAGGGACCCCAAGCCGGGGAGCTGTTTTTT. Translating it yields CASSGEGPQAGELFF. The full variable domain, completed using reference TRBV7-9 and TRBJ2-2, is DTGVSQNPRHKITKRGQNVTFRCDPISEHNRLYWYRQTLGQGPEFLTYFQNEAQLEKSRLLSDRFSAERPKGSFSTLEIQRTEQGDSAMYLCASSGEGPQAGELFFGEGSRLTVL.